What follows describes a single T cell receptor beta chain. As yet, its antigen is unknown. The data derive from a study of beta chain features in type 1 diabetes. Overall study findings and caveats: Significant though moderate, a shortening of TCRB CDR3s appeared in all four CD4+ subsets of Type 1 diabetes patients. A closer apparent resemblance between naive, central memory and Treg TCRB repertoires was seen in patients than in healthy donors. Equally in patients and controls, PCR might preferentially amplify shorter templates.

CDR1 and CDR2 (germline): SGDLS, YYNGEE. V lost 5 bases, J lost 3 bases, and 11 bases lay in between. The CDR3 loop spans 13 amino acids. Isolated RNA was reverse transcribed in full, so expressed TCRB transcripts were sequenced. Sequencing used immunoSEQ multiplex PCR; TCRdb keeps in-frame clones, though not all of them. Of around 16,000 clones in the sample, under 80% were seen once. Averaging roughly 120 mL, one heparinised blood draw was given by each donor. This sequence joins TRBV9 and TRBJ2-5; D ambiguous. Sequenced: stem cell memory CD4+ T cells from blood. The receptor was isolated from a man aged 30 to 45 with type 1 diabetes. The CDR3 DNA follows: TGTGCCAGCAGTACCAGGTCCGAAGAGACCCAGTACTTC. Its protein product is CASSTRSEETQYF.